The following is a TCR beta chain sequence with its context. As yet, its antigen is unknown. CDR3 length: 14 amino acids. The germline V and J ends were trimmed by 4 bases and 0 bases, with 10 bases remaining between them. Germline V CDR1 and CDR2: SNHLY, FYNNEI. This sample was included in a study of cytomegalovirus exposure and HLA in healthy donors. General study points: It was reported that the classifier diagnosed cytomegalovirus status with high specificity and sensitivity in both the original and validation cohorts.

Sequencing was performed with immunoSEQ multiplex PCR; in TCRdb, only in-frame clones are kept and a portion is missing. The repertoire includes about 130,000 clones, approximately 94% of them detected once, and around 1.7% sits in the top ten. The chain combines TRBV2 with TRBJ2-7; D may be TRBD1 (6 bases). The specimen was PBMCs. This clonotype was sampled from a man aged 18 to 29 in good health and CMV-seronegative. The CDR3 here is CASSGLDSSYEQYF. CDR3 sequence (DNA): TGTGCCAGCAGTGGTTTGGACAGCTCCTACGAGCAGTACTTC. Together with reference TRBV2 and TRBJ2-7, the CDR3 gives the full variable domain: EPEVTQTPSHQVTQMGQEVILRCVPISNHLYFYWYRQILGQKVEFLVSFYNNEISEKSEIFDDQFSVERPDGSNFTLKIRSTKLEDSAMYFCASSGLDSSYEQYFGPGTRLTVT.